Sequencing of this TCR beta chain was carried out in a study of CD8 T cells in Susac syndrome. Concerning this clonotype itself: Antigen: not known.

The CD8+ and CD4+ T cells were negatively isolated, with the TEMRA cells enriched by FACS. After extraction with the RNeasy kit, about 0.45 to 1 ug of the RNA was reverse transcribed using random hexamers. One entry per CDR3 protein, called by TCRdb with MiXCR from the immunoSEQ multiplex PCR reads. The table has about 190,000 distinct CDR3 sequences, around 93% seen once; the top ten hold around 0.16%. Germline V gene lookup returns CDR1 MRHNA and CDR2 SNTAGT. The CDR3 length is 12 residues. V lost 2 bases to trimming and J lost 7 bases, with 5 bases between them. Study conclusions and caveats: Susac-specific public clones were found in both the total CD8+ and the CD8+ TEMRA repertoires, with over 15 in the former and about five in the latter.

The chain has TRBV6-4 and TRBJ2-2; no reliable D call. Sequencing input: CD8+ T cells from PBMCs. This clonotype was sampled from a human donor with Susac syndrome. This CDR3 is CASSDHSGELFF. Here the CDR3 DNA reads TGTGCCAGCAGTGACCACAGCGGGGAGCTGTTTTTT.